A single sample is the source of the 30 T cell receptor beta chains below, sequenced in a study of technical replicates of blood from several donors. Produced via immunoSEQ multiplex PCR; TCRdb's table is partial and in-frame only. The table includes tens of thousands of clones, roughly 86% detected once. The sequenced material came from PBMCs. The receptors were sampled from a human donor in good health. Some clones in this sample may be carry-over from other donors' samples.

The chain recombines TRBV2 with TRBJ1-2, with D perhaps TRBD1 (6 bases). This CDR3 is built from 15 residues. The V end lost 5 bases, the J end lost 0 bases, and 13 bases lay between the germline ends. Germline CDR1 is SNHLY and CDR2 is FYNNEI. CDR3: CASSPNRATNYGYTF. The DNA for the CDR3 is TGTGCCAGCAGTCCTAACAGGGCCACTAACTATGGCTACACCTTC.

This clone has more than one count but fewer than ten. This sequence joins TRBV29-1 and TRBJ2-3, with 12 positions matching TRBD2. The junction had 12 bases not matched to a gene; V was cut back by 8 bases and J by 6 bases. Germline V gene sequence: CDR1 SQVTM, CDR2 ANQGSEA. The CDR3 runs 15 residues. The CDR3 region has the DNA TGCAGCACAAGGACTAGCGGGACGGAGAGGGATACGCAGTATTTT. Translated, it gives CSTRTSGTERDTQYF.

The genes are TRBV29-1 and TRBJ2-1, with 8 bases that match TRBD1. The CDR3 is 14 amino acids. Germline V gene sequence: CDR1 SQVTM, CDR2 ANQGSEA. The V and J ends lost 3 bases and 4 bases, in that order; junction bases with no gene match: 5. The DNA of the CDR3 is TGCAGCGTTGAGCCGGGACAGGTTTACAATGAGCAGTTCTTC. Protein sequence: CSVEPGQVYNEQFF.

The chain carries TRBV7-3 and TRBJ1-1, with D maybe TRBD1 (5 bases). CDR1 is SGHTA, CDR2 FQGTGA, per germline. The V and J ends lost 3 bases and 3 bases respectively, with 8 bases between them. The CDR3 totals 13 residues. The CDR3, as DNA: TGTGCCAGCAGCTTGCGCAGGGACACTGAAGCTTTCTTT. This encodes CASSLRRDTEAFF.

The chain uses TRBV7-6 and TRBJ2-5; D is unclear. Trimming shortened V by 1 base and J by 5 bases, and 8 bases separated the two germline ends. The CDR3 is 13 amino acids. Germline V lookup: CDR1 SGHVS, CDR2 FNYEAQ. CDR3 DNA: TGTGCCAGCAGCTTAGGTGGGCTTGAGACCCAGTACTTC. It translates to CASSLGGLETQYF.

Judged by abundance, this clone is medium-sized. The chain joins TRBV10-3 to TRBJ2-7; tentative D call: TRBD1 (6 bases). The V and J ends lost 10 bases and 2 bases respectively, with 21 bases between them. The germline V gene encodes CDR1 ENHRY and CDR2 SYGVKD. This CDR3 has 15 residues. The CDR3 region has the DNA TGTGCCACCGGGGTCCCAGGGGTTAAAGCCTACGAGCAGTACTTC. This codes for CATGVPGVKAYEQYF.

The chain uses TRBV7-2 and TRBJ1-5, with 12 bases fitting TRBD1. The CDR3 loop spans 19 amino acids. V lost 2 bases to trimming and J lost 0 bases; unmatched junction nucleotides: 8. Looked up from germline, CDR1 is SGHTA and CDR2 is FQGNSA. The CDR3 reads CASSLSGTGGAYSNQPQHF. The CDR3 coding sequence is TGTGCCAGCAGCTTATCCGGGACAGGGGGCGCATATAGCAATCAGCCCCAGCATTTT.

The chain has TRBV29-1 and TRBJ2-5; D may be TRBD1 (5 bases). The CDR3 extends over 14 amino acids. Looked up from germline, CDR1 is SQVTM and CDR2 is ANQGSEA. V dropped 1 base and J dropped 6 bases, with 15 bases sitting between them. The CDR3 region is CSVEGWAGPKTQYF. The CDR3 DNA reads as TGCAGCGTTGAAGGATGGGCAGGGCCAAAGACCCAGTACTTC. The full variable domain, in which reference TRBV29-1 and TRBJ2-5 provide the parts outside the CDR3, is SAVISQKPSRDICQRGTSLTIQCQVDSQVTMMFWYRQQPGQSLTLIATANQGSEATYESGFVIDKFPISRPNLTFSTLTVSNMSPEDSSIYLCSVEGWAGPKTQYFGPGTRLLVL.

This chain links TRBV2 with TRBJ1-5, with 10 bases fitting TRBD1. J was trimmed by 7 bases and V by 6 bases; bases with no gene match: 6. CDR3 length equals 14 residues. CDR1 SNHLY and CDR2 FYNNEI come from the germline V gene. The CDR3: CASSQTGGVQPQHF. DNA for the CDR3: TGTGCCAGCAGCCAGACAGGGGGCGTGCAGCCCCAGCATTTT.

V is TRBV5-4 and J is TRBJ2-7; 12 bases map to TRBD2. This CDR3 is 15 amino acids long. The V segment lost 4 bases and the J segment 0 bases; nucleotides outside the gene matches: 2. Germline V gene lookup returns CDR1 SGHNT and CDR2 YYREEE (reference sequence). The CDR3 sequence is CASSPTSGSSYEQYF. The CDR3, as DNA: TGTGCCAGCAGCCCGACTAGCGGGAGCTCCTACGAGCAGTACTTC.

The chain has TRBV5-1 and TRBJ1-2; D is possibly TRBD1 (6 bases). V lost 5 bases, J lost 6 bases, and 26 bases lay in between. There are 17 residues in the CDR3. CDR1 is SGHRS, CDR2 YFSETQ, per germline. CDR3 sequence (DNA): TGCGCCAGCAGTCCCGCAGGCCCCCGACAGGCCGGGAATGGCTACACCTTC. It translates to CASSPAGPRQAGNGYTF.

Only one count was recorded for this clone. The V and J genes are TRBV2 and TRBJ1-6; 7 bases match TRBD1. Germline V gene lookup returns CDR1 SNHLY and CDR2 FYNNEI. The CDR3 is 14 residues long. J gave up 7 bases and V 8 bases, and 8 bases lay outside the gene matches. The CDR3 DNA sequence: TGTGCCAGCCGAGAAACAGGGGCCAATTCACCCCTCCACTTT. This sequence encodes CASRETGANSPLHF.

V is TRBV4-1 and J is TRBJ2-3, with a weak D call TRBD2 (5 bases). The CDR3 extends over 13 amino acids. Germline V gives CDR1 MGHRA, CDR2 YSYEKL. V was cut by 4 bases and J by 3 bases, with 8 bases left in between. CDR3 residues: CASSRTRTDTQYF. The CDR3 DNA is TGCGCCAGCAGCCGAACTAGGACAGATACGCAGTATTTT.

The chain joins TRBV6-1 to TRBJ1-5; TRBD1 matches 7 bases. This CDR3 has 15 amino acids. Germline-derived CDR1 and CDR2 are MNHNS and SASEGT. J lost 9 bases, V lost 8 bases, and 16 bases had no gene match. CDR3 DNA: TGTGCCAGCGAAACGGGACAGCGCCGTTCGAGGCCCCAGCATTTT. This encodes CASETGQRRSRPQHF.

J is TRBJ1-5 and V is TRBV28, with no clear D. V was shortened by 1 base and J by 0 bases, with 7 bases between the two germline ends. Germline V gene sequence: CDR1 MDHEN, CDR2 SYDVKM. The CDR3 runs to 15 residues. The DNA for the CDR3 is TGTGCCAGCAGTTTATACGGGAATAGCAATCAGCCCCAGCATTTT. This encodes CASSLYGNSNQPQHF.

This sequence joins TRBV5-1 and TRBJ1-1; 9 nucleotides line up with TRBD1. Trimming took 4 bases from V and 6 from J; bases not matched to a gene: 19. Germline CDR1 is SGHRS and CDR2 is YFSETQ. CDR3 size: 18 residues. The CDR3 spells CASSTQPQGAGRGPEAFF. CDR3 DNA: TGCGCCAGCAGCACACAACCACAGGGGGCGGGGCGGGGGCCTGAAGCTTTCTTT.

The genes are TRBV4-1 and TRBJ2-3, with 7 bases that match TRBD2. V lost 1 base to trimming and J lost 3 bases; unmatched junction nucleotides: 7. CDR3 length equals 16 residues. The V gene's germline CDR1 is MGHRA and CDR2 YSYEKL. The CDR3 sequence is CASSQVRGSRTDTQYF. CDR3 in DNA: TGCGCCAGCAGCCAAGTTCGCGGGAGTAGAACAGATACGCAGTATTTT.

The chain is built from TRBV4-1 and TRBJ2-6; 8 bases fit TRBD1. Germline-derived CDR1 and CDR2 are MGHRA and YSYEKL. The CDR3 is 17 amino acids. J was trimmed by 0 bases and V by 3 bases; bases with no gene match: 4. Here the CDR3 reads CASSQIQGGSGANVLTF. The CDR3 bases are TGCGCCAGCAGCCAGATACAGGGGGGCTCTGGGGCCAACGTCCTGACTTTC.

The chain couples TRBV29-1 to TRBJ2-2; a weak D match, TRBD2 (6 bases). The CDR3 has 13 residues. V was clipped by 7 bases and J by 6 bases, with 15 bases between them. Germline assignment: CDR1 SQVTM and CDR2 ANQGSEA. The CDR3 spells CSATSGLAGELFF. In DNA form, the CDR3 reads TGCAGCGCGACTAGTGGTTTGGCCGGGGAGCTGTTTTTT.

The chain couples TRBV5-4 to TRBJ2-2; 7 nucleotides line up with TRBD1. The V gene's germline CDR1 is SGHNT and CDR2 YYREEE (reference sequence). Trimming cost V 6 bases and J 4 bases; bases outside gene matches: 12. The CDR3 consists of 16 residues. CDR3 loop: CASMFRVQGLTGELFF. In DNA, the CDR3 is TGTGCCAGCATGTTTCGCGTACAGGGGCTCACCGGGGAGCTGTTTTTT. Full variable domain (missing parts from reference TRBV5-4 and TRBJ2-2): ETGVTQSPTHLIKTRGQQVTLRCSSQSGHNTVSWYQQALGQGPQFIFQYYREEENGRGNFPPRFSGLQFPNYSSELNVNALELDDSALYLCASMFRVQGLTGELFFGEGSRLTVL.

The chain links TRBV2 to TRBJ2-3, with D possibly being TRBD2 (6 bases). This CDR3 has 16 amino acids. Trimming took off 7 bases at V and 8 bases at J, with 25 bases between the two ends. Germline V gene sequence: CDR1 SNHLY, CDR2 FYNNEI. The CDR3 is CASKTLGRPKMGTQYF. CDR3 sequence (DNA): TGTGCCAGCAAAACTCTGGGGAGGCCGAAGATGGGTACGCAGTATTTT. Using reference TRBV2 and TRBJ2-3 for the parts outside the CDR3, the full variable domain is EPEVTQTPSHQVTQMGQEVILRCVPISNHLYFYWYRQILGQKVEFLVSFYNNEISEKSEIFDDQFSVERPDGSNFTLKIRSTKLEDSAMYFCASKTLGRPKMGTQYFGPGTRLTVL.

This clone has a count of ten or more. V usage is TRBV4-3 and J usage is TRBJ1-2; 8 bases map to TRBD1. CDR3 length: 16 residues. Trimming removed 0 bases from V and 10 bases from J; junction bases left unmatched: 13. Germline CDR1 reads LGHNA; CDR2 reads YSLEER. The DNA for the CDR3 is TGCGCCAGCAGCCAAGATCTATTTGACAGGGGCCGCGACTACACCTTC. Its translation is CASSQDLFDRGRDYTF.

The rearrangement links TRBV7-2 to TRBJ2-3; tentatively, D is TRBD1 (6 bases). Germline loops: CDR1 SGHTA, CDR2 FQGNSA. The V end lost 5 bases, the J end lost 2 bases, and 14 bases lay between the germline ends. CDR3 size: 15 residues. Here the CDR3 reads CASSQGQGFTDTQYF. In DNA form, the CDR3 reads TGTGCCAGCAGCCAAGGTCAGGGGTTCACAGATACGCAGTATTTT.

The chain joins TRBV7-2 to TRBJ2-7; no clear D gene. There are 13 residues in the CDR3. Germline CDR1 SGHTA, CDR2 FQGNSA. Trimming shortened V by 3 bases and J by 4 bases, and 10 bases separated the two germline ends. CDR3 sequence reads: CASSLATQYEQYF. The CDR3 DNA is TGTGCCAGCAGCTTGGCTACACAGTACGAGCAGTACTTC.

CDR3: CASSARLAGGTDTQYF. CDR3 DNA sequence: TGTGCCAGCAGTGCCCGACTAGCGGGGGGAACAGATACGCAGTATTTT. The chain has TRBV2 and TRBJ2-3, with 13 bases lining up with TRBD2. The CDR3 covers 16 residues. Germline V CDR1 and CDR2: SNHLY, FYNNEI. The V and J ends lost 4 bases and 3 bases, in that order; junction bases with no gene match: 4.

This clone was observed a single time. This chain uses TRBV6-6 with TRBJ2-3; D is possibly TRBD2 (6 bases). Germline V lookup: CDR1 MNHNY, CDR2 SVGAGI (reference sequence). This CDR3 contains 15 residues. Trimming stripped 6 bases from V and 1 base from J, with 14 bases between. CDR3 sequence reads: CASRGLGTGTDTQYF. In nucleotides, the CDR3 is TGTGCCAGCAGAGGCTTGGGGACTGGCACAGATACGCAGTATTTT.

The chain recombines TRBV12-5 with TRBJ1-1; 7 nucleotides line up with TRBD1. The germline CDR1 and CDR2 sequences are LGHNT and FRNRAP. V trimming: 2 bases; J trimming: 3 bases; junction bases outside the gene matches: 0. This CDR3 region has 13 residues. CDR3 sequence: CASGLTGDTEAFF. The CDR3 nucleotides read TGTGCTAGTGGTTTGACAGGGGACACTGAAGCTTTCTTT.

The chain links TRBV9 to TRBJ2-3; 7 bases match TRBD2. Germline V gene lookup returns CDR1 SGDLS and CDR2 YYNGEE. This CDR3 has 14 residues. V shed 4 bases and J 3 bases; nucleotides not matched to a gene: 5. In DNA, the CDR3 is TGTGCCAGCAGCCCCCGGGACTATACAGATACGCAGTATTTT. Protein product: CASSPRDYTDTQYF.

The chain joins TRBV27 to TRBJ1-1; maybe TRBD1 (5 bases). There are 15 residues in the CDR3. Germline CDR1 MNHEY, CDR2 SMNVEV (reference sequence). The ends were cut back, 2 bases at V and 3 bases at J, with 13 bases in the middle. This CDR3 is CASSLGWGLDTEAFF. The CDR3 nucleotides are TGTGCCAGCAGTTTAGGTTGGGGCCTGGACACTGAAGCTTTCTTT.

The rearrangement joins TRBV28 to TRBJ1-1, with 7 nucleotides matching TRBD1. Losses at the gene ends were 6 bases for V and 4 bases for J; bases not matched to a gene: 17. The germline V gene has CDR1 MDHEN and CDR2 SYDVKM. There are 17 residues in the CDR3. The CDR3 nucleotides read TGTGCCAGCAGACTGAGAGGGGGCGTAGGGGGTCCCACTGAAGCTTTCTTT. This codes for CASRLRGGVGGPTEAFF.